Here is one TCR beta chain with its context. Germline assignment: CDR1 SGHVS and CDR2 FNYEAQ. Trimming pared 2 bases from V and 0 bases from J, leaving 12 bases between. This CDR3 contains 16 residues. The data are from a study of blood T cell repertoires in COVID-19. Study-wide background: Samples representing acute and convalescent COVID-19 were sourced from the United States, Italy and Spain. T cells, B-cell-depleted T cells, or PBMCs provided the cDNA or gDNA that served as material.

Sequencing used immunoSEQ multiplex PCR; TCRdb keeps in-frame clones, though not all of them. The data show about 300,000 clones, around 87% seen once. The V and J genes are TRBV7-6 and TRBJ2-3; the D gene is possibly TRBD2 (5 bases). This sequence originates from a man aged 65 to 85 with acute or convalescent COVID-19. Material for sequencing was peripheral blood. The DNA of the CDR3 is TGTGCCAGCAGCTTAATCTCGAGCGGCAGCACAGATACGCAGTATTTT. This translates into CASSLISSGSTDTQYF.